These 28 T cell receptor beta chains share one sample of origin, sequenced in a study of T cell responses to AZD1222 COVID-19 vaccine. Using immunoSEQ multiplex PCR, the repertoire was profiled, and TCRdb retains in-frame clones only, with some absent. The sample lists 95,000 to 100,000 clones; about 90% were seen once. The material sequenced was peripheral blood, taken on day 0 of AZD1222 vaccination. These TCRs come from an adult in good health.

The chain links TRBV19 to TRBJ1-5; 9 bases line up with TRBD1. This CDR3 comprises 16 residues. The V gene end was trimmed by 4 bases and the J gene end by 9 bases; junction bases not matched to a gene: 13. Germline V CDR1 and CDR2: LNHDA, SQIVND (reference sequence). The CDR3 nucleotides are TGTGCCAGTAGTAACACCGGGACAGGGATCTCAGTGCCCCAGCATTTT. It codes for CASSNTGTGISVPQHF.

This rearrangement joins TRBV4-1 to TRBJ1-4, with unresolved D. Trimming left V 1 base short and J 16 bases short, with 13 bases between. From germline, CDR1 is MGHRA and CDR2 YSYEKL. This CDR3 is 12 amino acids long. The CDR3 protein is CASSQVAGEWFF. The CDR3 region has the DNA TGCGCCAGCAGCCAAGTGGCGGGCGAGTGGTTTTTT.

This sequence joins TRBV7-4 and TRBJ2-7; D remains ambiguous. The V end lost 7 bases, the J end lost 3 bases, and 19 bases lay between the germline ends. This CDR3 has 15 amino acids. The V gene's germline CDR1 is SGHVT and CDR2 SQSDAQ. Written as DNA, the CDR3 is TGTGCCAGCACCGAAGACCGGACCTCTTGCTACGAGCAGTACTTC. As protein: CASTEDRTSCYEQYF.

The rearrangement joins TRBV7-8 to TRBJ2-3; D unclear. Germline CDR1 SGHVS, CDR2 FQNEAQ. This CDR3 spans 14 amino acids. V was trimmed by 1 base and J by 8 bases, leaving 13 bases between them. This CDR3 reads CASSLERASGTQYF. CDR3 DNA: TGTGCCAGCAGCTTAGAACGGGCGTCCGGTACGCAGTATTTT.

This sequence joins TRBV7-8 and TRBJ2-1; D gene ambiguous. V lost 1 base and J 5 bases, leaving 15 bases between the germline ends. This CDR3 is built from 16 residues. From germline, CDR1 is SGHVS and CDR2 FQNEAQ. The chain's CDR3 is CASSLVPDQTHNEQFF. Here the CDR3 DNA reads TGTGCCAGCAGCTTAGTACCCGACCAAACACACAATGAGCAGTTCTTC.

This chain joins TRBV7-9 and TRBJ1-6; tentatively, D is TRBD1 (5 bases). From germline, CDR1 is SEHNR and CDR2 FQNEAQ (reference sequence). The CDR3 covers 15 residues. V was pared by 5 bases and J by 6 bases, with 14 bases between. Here the CDR3 DNA reads TGTGCCAGCAGCATAGGACAAGCCGCTAATTCACCCCTCCACTTT. Translated: CASSIGQAANSPLHF.

The V gene is TRBV3-1 (or the pseudogene TRBV3-2), the J gene TRBJ1-3, with a tentative D call TRBD1 (5 bases). Germline CDR1 and CDR2: LGHDT and YNNKEL (reference sequence). This CDR3 contains 14 residues. V was cut by 1 base and J by 2 bases, with 6 bases left in between. The CDR3 region has the DNA TGTGCCAGCAGCCAAGCAGGGACTGGAAACACCATATATTTT. Translated, it gives CASSQAGTGNTIYF.

In this sample, this clone turned up a few times. The chain has TRBV7-9 and TRBJ1-1; D is undetermined. Deletions cut 3 bases from V and 6 bases from J, with 14 bases between. The CDR3 is made up of 14 amino acids. Germline V lookup: CDR1 SEHNR, CDR2 FQNEAQ (reference sequence). The CDR3 DNA sequence: TGTGCCAGCAGCTTCGCTTTGTATAGTTCTGAAGCTTTCTTT. This gives the protein CASSFALYSSEAFF. Supplemented by reference TRBV7-9 and TRBJ1-1, the full variable domain reads DTGVSQNPRHKITKRGQNVTFRCDPISEHNRLYWYRQTLGQGPEFLTYFQNEAQLEKSRLLSDRFSAERPKGSFSTLEIQRTEQGDSAMYLCASSFALYSSEAFFGQGTRLTVV.

This chain links TRBV5-1 with TRBJ1-2; D remains ambiguous. Trimming took off 4 bases at V and 1 base at J, with 14 bases between the two ends. This CDR3 spans 15 amino acids. Germline lookup yields CDR1 SGHRS and CDR2 YFSETQ. CDR3 in DNA: TGCGCCAGCAGCAAAGGGCCCGAGGGTAACTATGGCTACACCTTC. Amino acid sequence: CASSKGPEGNYGYTF.

This clone was seen only a few times. In nucleotides, the CDR3 is TGTGCCAGCAGCAATCCGGGACAGGGAAAGAATGAGCAGTTCTTC. This sequence encodes CASSNPGQGKNEQFF. The rearrangement uses TRBV5-4 and TRBJ2-1, with TRBD1 matching over 9 bases. This CDR3 spans 15 amino acids. Germline lookup yields CDR1 SGHNT and CDR2 YYREEE (reference sequence). The V and J ends lost 4 bases and 7 bases, in that order; junction bases with no gene match: 9.

This chain's CDR3 is CAIGPRDTQYF. CDR3 DNA: TGTGCCATTGGACCCCGCGATACGCAGTATTTT. V usage is TRBV2 and J usage is TRBJ2-3; D ambiguous. The CDR3 contains 11 residues. V lost 10 bases to trimming and J lost 6 bases, with 11 bases between them. CDR1 SNHLY and CDR2 FYNNEI come from the germline V gene.

The chain uses TRBV5-1 and TRBJ1-5, with D unresolved. V lost 2 bases and J lost 4, with 7 bases in between. The V gene's germline CDR1 is SGHRS and CDR2 YFSETQ. This CDR3 has 13 residues. CDR3 bases: TGCGCCAGCAGCTTCGGGCCGAATCAGCCCCAGCATTTT. Protein sequence: CASSFGPNQPQHF.

The chain links TRBV6-6 to TRBJ2-2, with 8 bases fitting TRBD2. V gave up 6 bases and J gave up 8 bases; unmatched junction bases: 5. The CDR3 runs 13 residues. CDR1 is MNHNY, CDR2 SVGAGI, per germline (reference sequence). The CDR3 sequence: CASRLQREGELFF. DNA of the CDR3: TGTGCCAGCAGACTGCAGCGGGAGGGGGAGCTGTTTTTT.

The rearrangement uses TRBV11-2 and TRBJ2-7; D might be TRBD1 (6 bases). The CDR3 is 15 amino acids. The ends were cut back, 0 bases at V and 3 bases at J, with 12 bases in the middle. Germline V gene sequence: CDR1 SGHAT, CDR2 FQNNGV. The CDR3: CASSLDKGHYYEQYF. For the CDR3, the DNA is TGTGCCAGCAGCTTAGATAAGGGACACTACTACGAGCAGTACTTC.

With respect to this clone: Other nucleotide sequences from this sample produce the same CDR3. This chain links TRBV19 with TRBJ2-7; 7 positions match TRBD1. This CDR3 contains 14 residues. Trimming removed 4 bases from V and 0 bases from J; junction bases left unmatched: 3. Germline V CDR1 and CDR2: LNHDA, SQIVND (reference sequence). CDR3 in amino acids: CASSTRQGSYEQYF. For the CDR3, the DNA is TGTGCCAGTAGTACCCGACAGGGCTCCTACGAGCAGTACTTC.

DNA for the CDR3: TGCGCCAGCAGCCCCAGGACCCGGAACACTGAAGCTTTCTTT. It yields the protein CASSPRTRNTEAFF. The J gene is TRBJ1-1, the V gene TRBV4-1, with D unresolved. Trimming took 4 bases from V and 1 from J, leaving 10 bases between them. The CDR3 spans 14 residues. Germline loops: CDR1 MGHRA, CDR2 YSYEKL.

V is TRBV5-1 and J is TRBJ1-6; the D gene is possibly TRBD1 (6 bases). V dropped 1 base and J dropped 8 bases, with 13 bases sitting between them. This CDR3 is built from 15 residues. The germline gives CDR1 SGHRS, CDR2 YFSETQ. CDR3 residues: CASSLRGGKDSPLHF. In nucleotides, the CDR3 is TGCGCCAGCAGCTTGAGGGGGGGGAAGGATTCACCCCTCCACTTT. Full variable domain (remainder filled in from reference TRBV5-1 and TRBJ1-6): KAGVTQTPRYLIKTRGQQVTLSCSPISGHRSVSWYQQTPGQGLQFLFEYFSETQRNKGNFPGRFSGRQFSNSRSEMNVSTLELGDSALYLCASSLRGGKDSPLHFGNGTRLTVT.

This clone was observed a few times. The chain has TRBV25-1 and TRBJ1-1; TRBD1 aligns across 7 bases. The CDR3 is made up of 16 amino acids. Germline values: CDR1 MGHDK, CDR2 SYGVNS. J gave up 1 base and V 6 bases, and 11 bases lay outside the gene matches. DNA for the CDR3: TGTGCCAGCAGCGGGACAGAGCTTTGGGCGAACACTGAAGCTTTCTTT. Translation gives CASSGTELWANTEAFF.

The rearrangement links TRBV6-5 to TRBJ1-1; D remains ambiguous. This CDR3 is built from 16 residues. V shed 2 bases and J shed 0 bases, with 13 bases lying between them. Germline CDR1 reads MNHEY; CDR2 reads SVGAGI. The CDR3 bases are TGTGCCAGCAGTTACGTCCGGGCATCCATGAACACTGAAGCTTTCTTT. Translated: CASSYVRASMNTEAFF.

V gene TRBV28 combines with J gene TRBJ2-7; the match to TRBD2 covers 7 bases. Germline V gene sequence: CDR1 MDHEN, CDR2 SYDVKM. V shed 2 bases, J shed 6 bases, and the junction held 7 bases outside the gene matches. This CDR3 has 14 amino acids. In nucleotides, the CDR3 is TGTGCCAGCAGTTTAGCGGGAGAATCGAGCGAGCAGTACTTC. Translating it yields CASSLAGESSEQYF.

Only a few counts were recorded for this clone. The rearrangement links TRBV28 to TRBJ2-1; possible D gene TRBD2, 5 bases. This CDR3 is 11 amino acids long. Germline lookup yields CDR1 MDHEN and CDR2 SYDVKM. With 9 bases removed from V and 8 bases from J, the gap between germline ends came to 11 bases. CDR3 DNA: TGTGCCAGTCTAACTAGGGATGAGCAGTTCTTC. Its translation is CASLTRDEQFF.

The genes are TRBV3-1 (or the pseudogene TRBV3-2) and TRBJ1-1; maybe TRBD1 (6 bases). The germline V gene has CDR1 LGHDT and CDR2 YNNKEL (reference sequence). This CDR3 is built from 11 residues. Trimming shortened V by 2 bases and J by 8 bases, and 6 bases separated the two germline ends. The CDR3 region has the DNA TGTGCCAGCAGCCAACAGGGGGAAGCTTTCTTT. This sequence encodes CASSQQGEAFF.

The chain recombines TRBV5-4 with TRBJ2-1; 9 bases fit TRBD2. Germline V gene sequence: CDR1 SGHNT, CDR2 YYREEE (reference sequence). The V and J ends lost 4 bases and 4 bases, in that order; junction bases with no gene match: 9. The CDR3 has 16 residues. CDR3 nucleotides: TGTGCCAGCAGCCCGGGCTCTAGCGGGGTGTACAATGAGCAGTTCTTC. Amino acid sequence: CASSPGSSGVYNEQFF.

The V call is TRBV2, the J call TRBJ2-1; a possible D gene is TRBD2 (5 bases). Trimming took 8 bases from V and 6 from J, leaving 14 bases between them. The germline gives CDR1 SNHLY, CDR2 FYNNEI. The CDR3 spans 13 residues. CDR3 amino acids: CASHPSDFNEQFF. DNA for the CDR3: TGTGCCAGCCATCCCTCGGACTTCAATGAGCAGTTCTTC.

The rearrangement joins TRBV7-9 to TRBJ2-2; D not certain. Between the trimmed V and J ends, which lost 2 bases and 6 bases, there was a span of 7 bases. The germline gives CDR1 SEHNR, CDR2 FQNEAQ (reference sequence). This CDR3 spans 13 amino acids. This chain's CDR3 is CASSLLGPGELFF. The CDR3 DNA follows: TGTGCCAGCAGCTTATTGGGCCCCGGGGAGCTGTTTTTT.

The genes are TRBV5-1 and TRBJ1-6; TRBD1 is a possible D gene (5 bases). Germline V gene data show CDR1 as SGHRS and CDR2 as YFSETQ. The ends were cut back, 1 base at V and 7 bases at J, with 18 bases in the middle. This CDR3 is 17 amino acids long. The CDR3 DNA is TGCGCCAGCAGCTTGACCCCCAGTGGAGGGGCAAATTCACCCCTCCACTTT. It codes for CASSLTPSGGANSPLHF.

The gene calls are TRBV7-9 and TRBJ1-2; D possibly corresponds to TRBD1 (6 bases). The CDR3 spans 13 residues. Germline CDR1 and CDR2: SEHNR and FQNEAQ (reference sequence). V was pared by 6 bases and J by 5 bases, with 13 bases between. CDR3 sequence: CASRTDGTYGYTF. The DNA of the CDR3 is TGTGCCAGCAGAACGGACGGGACATATGGCTACACCTTC.

This clone was seen more than once but under ten times. The chain joins TRBV15 to TRBJ1-6; TRBD1 matches at 10 bases. The CDR3 is 17 residues long. Looked up from germline, CDR1 is LNHNV and CDR2 is YYDKDF (reference sequence). The V and J ends lost 3 bases and 0 bases, in that order; junction bases with no gene match: 2. The CDR3: CATSRTGGISYNSPLHF. Written as DNA, the CDR3 is TGTGCCACCAGCAGGACAGGGGGCATCTCCTATAATTCACCCCTCCACTTT.